The present T cell receptor (beta chain) was sequenced within a study of cytomegalovirus exposure and HLA in healthy donors (dated by TCRdb to about 2017). Regarding the study in general: In an earlier analysis of fewer than 750 of the donors, under 300 Gb of sequence data and approximately 100 million unique TCR beta sequences from about 179 million T cells were reported. Donor age, sex, ethnicity and CMV serostatus were compiled together with the repertoire data. A later analysis re-examined previously published TCR beta repertoires from over 500 donors and added high-resolution HLA genotyping to investigate patterns of TCR occurrence. In an earlier analysis of 500 to 650 of the donors, high-throughput TCR beta sequencing was used to judge whether each TCR beta V gene segment behaved as functional or pseudogenic. HLA typing covered class I and class II loci at four-digit resolution. The number of typed donors differed by locus: about 629-630 for A, B, C, DRB1 and DQB1; approximately 520 for DQA1; 606 for DPA1; and roughly 470 for DPB1. Roughly 5 DR-DQ haplotypes were handled as single units for association and clustering, since linkage in the cohort was strong. Across approximately 400 genotyped donors of the cohort, an average of roughly 230,000 unique TCR beta nucleotide sequences per donor were sequenced, and 15% to 20% of those sequences were non-productive. A later genetic analysis took genome-wide SNP genotypes for about 55% of the 666 donors and used that subset as a discovery cohort. Besides the first cohort of some 670 subjects, a separate validation cohort made up of about 120 different subjects was used. Every discovery cohort repertoire had been produced on one sequencing platform. The study profiled the T cell repertoires of 550 to 700 subjects by immunosequencing and related them to cytomegalovirus serostatus. The aim of the study was to test whether cataloging public T cell receptors could identify signatures of past pathogen exposure. Approximately 310 gigabases of sequencing data and around 87 million unique TCR sequences were included in an early release covering 550 to 800 HLA-typed donors. To predict cytomegalovirus infection status, the study combined high-throughput TCR immunosequencing, statistical association of individual TCRs with disease status, and machine learning. The genetic ancestry cluster associated with self-reported Caucasian donors included 81% of the 300 to 450 genotyped donors. The later analysis used no new phenotypic data to find candidate immune exposures, relying instead on TCR beta sequences and their occurrence across donors.

The paper's findings and limits, for the study overall: The authors suggested that the approach could potentially be generalized to other disease states and immunological phenotypes. About 15 rarely observed V segments, including chromosome 9 orphons, were excluded from the earlier analysis of 550 to 700 of the donors because counts were too low. According to a later analysis, parvovirus B19, influenza, CMV and Epstein-Barr virus appeared linked to several top co-occurrence clusters. For the cohort, immune exposure information was limited to CMV serostatus. Sequencing depth was assumed to be roughly uniform across donors in the presence/absence analyses, though that assumption may not hold. In an earlier analysis of some 540 of the donors, most TCR beta V segments appeared in productive rearrangements about 90% or about 30% of the time, broadly matching IMGT annotations. A further reported finding was that TCR beta sequences accurately predicted the HLA-A and HLA-B alleles for most subjects in the first cohort. While some public TCRs were present in many individuals, most TCR sequences turned up only very rarely across donors. Some IMGT-functional V segments, including TRBV6-2 and TRBV6-3, could not be told apart with the 87-base-pair reads, so those segments were excluded. In this cohort, only TCR beta chains were sequenced, and detectable features were limited by the absence of alpha or paired-chain data. Correlated functional status among segregating V segments might reflect linkage disequilibrium, but an unknown experimental factor could not be ruled out. In vitro tests confirmed that a few of the cytomegalovirus-associated TCR beta chains recognize cytomegalovirus antigens. The sequencing pipeline was judged likely to have produced a cluster of highly shared sequence variants as a technical artifact. When HLA alleles, especially DR and DQ, strongly co-occurred, attributing TCR associations to individual alleles was difficult. HLA typing was unavailable for some donors at each locus, so association tests used only the typed subset. In a later analysis, the rate of TCR association differed among HLA loci, with DRB1 alleles having the most associated TCRs and HLA-C alleles having the fewest. In a later analysis, HLA-associated TCR beta chains showed more clonal expansion and lower generation probabilities than non-associated chains that were equally common. A later genetic analysis associated a missense DCLRE1C variant with V-gene and J-gene trimming of TCR beta chains, and an independent cohort replicated the association. Compared with the approximately 720-donor mean, donors in an Asian-associated ancestry cluster had fewer N-insertions in productive TCRs, according to a later genetic analysis. The study listed around 160 TCR beta chains as associated with cytomegalovirus. The classifier was reported to diagnose cytomegalovirus status with high specificity and sensitivity in both the original cohort and the validation cohort. According to a later analysis, most CMV-associated TCR beta chains appeared to be HLA-restricted, and the HLA associations seemed to be driven largely by CMV exposure. At a false discovery rate of 0.05, a later analysis linked around 15,000 TCR beta sequences to specific HLA alleles.

The cohort was made up of 666 healthy bone marrow donors. All cohort members were sampled while nominally healthy, although unrecorded immune exposures were likely present. The donor tested CMV seropositive, placing the donor among the 250 to 300 seropositive members of the cohort. Every donor gave a peripheral blood sample, and the peripheral blood mononuclear cells from that sample were used for TCR beta sequencing. Genomic DNA was extracted from the blood cell samples with the Qiagen DNeasy Blood Extraction Kit. Libraries came from the immunoSEQ multiplex PCR assay. The multiplex PCR relied on a mix of 60 forward primers for TCR Vbeta segments and 13 reverse primers for TCR Jbeta segments. A multiplex PCR assay on genomic DNA amplified the CDR3 region of rearranged TCR beta genes. The Illumina HiSeq System was used to sequence the amplified TCR beta libraries as 87-base-pair reads. The published analysis was carried out like this. A later analysis tallied 75 million to 95 million unique TCR beta chains across the 650 to 750 repertoires, and about 12 million of those chains were shared by two or more donors. Raw reads were error-corrected and collapsed into unique sequences with a nearest-neighbor algorithm that merged closely related sequences to remove PCR and sequencing errors. V, D and J gene segments were assigned by aligning CDR3 sequences to IMGT reference sequences. For a sequence to be retained, a match of at least six nucleotides was required to both a V gene segment and a J gene segment. A rearrangement was called productive if the CDR3 had no stop codons and remained in frame with V and J, and every other rearrangement was called non-productive. CDR3 was defined according to IMGT convention as the region running from the second conserved V-encoded cysteine to the conserved J-encoded phenylalanine. The earlier analysis of about 590 of the donors excluded sequences that lacked an unambiguous match to a single V gene segment. In an earlier analysis of approximately 500 of the donors, a V segment was called functional when productive rearrangements were above 56.7%, and segregating when the standard deviation between donors exceeded 5%. A statistical classification framework was built for diagnosing cytomegalovirus status from the catalog of TCR beta chain sequences. A later analysis assigned V and J genes by comparing TCR nucleotide sequences with IMGT/GENE-DB human TR gene sequences. In a later analysis, CDR3 sequences and most-parsimonious VDJ recombination scenarios were assigned using the TCRdist pipeline. In a later analysis, each TCR beta chain was defined by its CDR3 amino acid sequence together with its V-gene family, and reads without a unique V-gene family were excluded. To address suspected cross-contamination and a sequencing artifact, a later analysis removed a few hundred highly shared, low-generation-probability nucleotide sequences. A later analysis calculated a clonal expansion index for each public chain from normalized within-repertoire ranks of inferred template counts. A later analysis computed generation probabilities with a VDJ recombination model fitted to out-of-frame rearrangements, and checked the results against IGoR. A later analysis scored TCR-TCR, TCR-HLA and TCR-CMV co-occurrence with hypergeometric tests, applying a repertoire-size bias correction to TCR pairs. False discovery rates were estimated in a later analysis by permuting HLA or CMV assignments 20 times. In a later analysis, co-occurring TCRs were grouped using DBSCAN, with TCRdist sequence similarity added in when clustering inside HLA-allele-positive subsets. Repertoires with fewer than 30,000 or more than 120,000 public chains were left out of co-occurrence clustering, as were five repertoires with anomalous nucleotide sharing. Entries here come from immuneACCESS through TCRdb and include only in-frame sequences with V and J called. Some clones fail to appear in such tables; in the studies checked, an unresolved V gene covers under half of the shortfall, and the cause of the remainder is unknown. V and J calls and clone size are as listed in that table; D and trimming were resolved from the DNA. This specimen's table enumerates roughly 70,000 clones. The ten largest clones represent 6.5% to 9.5% of the sample.

V and J are truncated by 0 bases and 2 bases respectively, leaving an intervening sequence of 11 bases. The cysteine opens and the phenylalanine closes a CDR3 of 16 amino acids. The only DNA kept is the CDR3, 48 bases in frame from the first base. Per the germline V gene (reference sequence), LNHNV is the CDR1 and YYDKDF is the CDR2. Turning to this clone: Its binding antigen is unknown.

The receptor's source is a female donor in good health and CMV-seropositive. The sequencing sample was made of PBMCs. The sequence is built from TRBV15 and TRBJ1-5; the D gene is possibly TRBD1, with 6 bases matching. The CDR3 corresponds to CATSREGRGGNQPQHF. The bases read TGTGCCACCAGCAGAGAGGGCAGGGGTGGCAATCAGCCCCAGCATTTT.